This entry lists 25 T cell receptor beta chains sequenced from one sample in a study of radiation and T cells in renal cell carcinoma. Only in-frame clones appear in the TCRdb table, and some are missing; sequencing was by immunoSEQ multiplex PCR. The table records about 130,000 clones, around nine tenths of them present only once. Time point noted: blood 2 weeks post-SBRT. The treatment: 15 Gy SBRT to primary tumor, nephrectomy 4 weeks later. Sample: blood, taken from a patient whose treatment included radiotherapy and nephrectomy. These receptors all come from a woman in her seventies with renal cell carcinoma.

The rearrangement joins TRBV5-1 to TRBJ2-6; D is ambiguous. The CDR3 is made up of 17 amino acids. V was trimmed by 4 bases and J by 0 bases, leaving 14 bases between them. Germline V gene sequence: CDR1 SGHRS, CDR2 YFSETQ. The CDR3 loop reads CASSPDLVLSGANVLTF. CDR3 coding DNA: TGCGCCAGCAGCCCGGACCTAGTTCTCTCTGGGGCCAACGTCCTGACTTTC.

J is TRBJ2-5 and V is TRBV2; D might be TRBD1 or TRBD2, each matching 5 bases. The CDR3 consists of 13 residues. CDR1 and CDR2 from the germline V gene are SNHLY and FYNNEI. The ends were cut back, 6 bases at V and 5 bases at J, with 13 bases in the middle. CDR3 in DNA: TGTGCCAGCAGAATAAGAGGGACGGAGACCCAGTACTTC. Residues: CASRIRGTETQYF.

The chain uses TRBV4-3 and TRBJ1-1; 9 positions agree with TRBD1. CDR1 is LGHNA, CDR2 YSLEER, per germline. The junction had 6 bases not matched to a gene; V was cut back by 5 bases and J by 2 bases. The CDR3 loop spans 15 amino acids. The CDR3 is CASSTWTGANTEAFF. For the CDR3, the DNA is TGCGCCAGCAGCACCTGGACAGGGGCTAACACTGAAGCTTTCTTT.

The chain combines TRBV19 with TRBJ1-2; D gene uncertain. The CDR3 contains 12 residues. V lost 4 bases and J lost 4, with 7 bases in between. The V gene's germline CDR1 is LNHDA and CDR2 SQIVND (reference sequence). CDR3 sequence reads: CASSTRSYGYTF. The DNA of the CDR3 is TGTGCCAGTAGTACTCGGTCCTATGGCTACACCTTC.

The chain employs TRBV4-2 and TRBJ1-3; tentatively, D is TRBD1 (5 bases). Trimming cost V 6 bases and J 7 bases, with 16 bases left between them. The CDR3 loop spans 14 amino acids. Per the germline V gene, CDR1 is LGHNA and CDR2 is YNFKEQ. CDR3 sequence reads: CASSREGFANTIYF. The CDR3 region has the DNA TGTGCCAGCAGTCGCGAGGGGTTTGCGAACACCATATATTTT.

This chain joins TRBV28 and TRBJ1-2; D is unclear. Trimming pared 5 bases from V and 4 bases from J, leaving 14 bases between. CDR1 is MDHEN and CDR2 is SYDVKM in the germline V gene. The CDR3 is 14 amino acids. The CDR3 is CASSRTGILYGYTF. In DNA, the CDR3 is TGTGCCAGCAGTAGAACCGGGATCCTCTATGGCTACACCTTC.

The gene calls are TRBV30 and TRBJ2-7, with 10 bases fitting TRBD1. Germline trimming cut 5 bases from V and 6 bases from J; bases unmatched to any gene: 4. The CDR3 runs to 12 residues. Per the germline V gene, CDR1 is GTSNPN and CDR2 is SVGIG (reference sequence). The chain's CDR3 is CAWGTGVFEQYF. The CDR3 bases are TGTGCCTGGGGGACAGGGGTTTTCGAGCAGTACTTC. The full variable domain, rest sourced from reference TRBV30 and TRBJ2-7, is SQTIHQWPATLVQPVGSPLSLECTVEGTSNPNLYWYRQAAGRGLQLLFYSVGIGQISSEVPQNLSASRPQDRQFILSSKKLLLSDSGFYLCAWGTGVFEQYFGPGTRLTVT.

A few counts support this clone. The chain uses TRBV9 and TRBJ1-3; D not certain. Trimming removed 0 bases at V and 3 bases at J, with 4 bases between. This CDR3 is 13 amino acids long. Germline V CDR1 and CDR2: SGDLS, YYNGEE. The CDR3: CASSVAGGNTIYF. CDR3 in DNA: TGTGCCAGCAGCGTAGCGGGTGGAAACACCATATATTTT. Looking up the rest from reference TRBV9 and TRBJ1-3 gives the full variable domain: DSGVTQTPKHLITATGQRVTLRCSPRSGDLSVYWYQQSLDQGLQFLIQYYNGEERAKGNILERFSAQQFPDLHSELNLSSLELGDSALYFCASSVAGGNTIYFGEGSWLTVV.

The chain joins TRBV21-1 to TRBJ2-6; the D call of TRBD1 is as the table states it, not checked on the DNA. TRBV21-1 is reported as a pseudogene. CDR3 size: 15 residues. The CDR3 DNA sequence: TGTGCCAGCAGAATCAGGGGCTCTGGGGCCAACGTCCTGACTTTC. Protein product: CASRIRGSGANVLTF.

This clone came up once. The chain recombines TRBV11-2 with TRBJ2-1; 11 bases agree with TRBD1. Germline values: CDR1 SGHAT, CDR2 FQNNGV. Losses at the gene ends were 5 bases for V and 12 bases for J; bases not matched to a gene: 9. The CDR3 loop spans 14 amino acids. The CDR3 region has the DNA TGTGCCAGCAGCAGTCCCGGGACAGGGGGTGGGCAGTTCTTC. It specifies CASSSPGTGGGQFF.

The rearrangement links TRBV4-3 to TRBJ1-6; D remains unclear. The V and J ends lost 3 bases and 7 bases respectively, with 10 bases between them. This CDR3 is built from 14 residues. Per germline, CDR1 LGHNA and CDR2 YSLEER. The CDR3 nucleotides are TGCGCCAGCAGCCAGGCAGCTGGAAATTCACCCCTCCACTTT. The encoded protein is CASSQAAGNSPLHF.

This chain uses TRBV21-1 with TRBJ1-2; no check of the table's D call, TRBD1, against the DNA was made. TRBV21-1 is noted as a pseudogene. The CDR3 has 10 residues. The CDR3 is CASARDSTLF. Written as DNA, the CDR3 is TGTGCCAGCGCCCGGGACAGCACCCTATTC.

The rearrangement uses TRBV6-5 and TRBJ2-7; D is perhaps TRBD2 (7 bases). Germline V gives CDR1 MNHEY, CDR2 SVGAGI. This CDR3 is 16 amino acids long. The V end lost 3 bases, the J end lost 4 bases, and 19 bases lay between the germline ends. In nucleotides, the CDR3 is TGTGCCAGCAGTTATAAGGCGGGGGCTCACAAGTACGAGCAGTACTTC. This translates into CASSYKAGAHKYEQYF.

In the case of this clone: Distinct nucleotide sequences in the sample also encode this CDR3. The rearrangement uses TRBV28 and TRBJ1-1, with D uncertain. Per the germline V gene, CDR1 is MDHEN and CDR2 is SYDVKM. The CDR3 is 12 amino acids. Trimming stripped 4 bases from V and 2 bases from J, with 5 bases between. The DNA of the CDR3 is TGTGCCAGCAGTTCCGGTAACACTGAAGCTTTCTTT. Amino acid sequence: CASSSGNTEAFF.

V and J are TRBV4-2 and TRBJ1-5; a weak D match, TRBD1 (5 bases). Germline loops: CDR1 LGHNA, CDR2 YNFKEQ. V was clipped by 1 base and J by 2 bases, with 9 bases between them. The CDR3 has 15 residues. CDR3 region: CASSQVQGGNQPQHF. The CDR3 DNA reads TGTGCCAGCAGCCAAGTGCAGGGCGGCAATCAGCCCCAGCATTTT.

The chain employs TRBV2 and TRBJ2-5; 7 bases are a match to TRBD2. The CDR3 loop spans 15 amino acids. Per the germline V gene, CDR1 is SNHLY and CDR2 is FYNNEI. Germline trimming cut 4 bases from V and 5 bases from J; bases unmatched to any gene: 10. CDR3 in amino acids: CASSAPRDYSETQYF. CDR3 DNA: TGTGCCAGCAGTGCCCCCCGGGACTATTCGGAGACCCAGTACTTC.

As regards this clone: This sample includes further DNA sequences coding for the same CDR3. The chain is built from TRBV19 and TRBJ2-3; D is undetermined. CDR1 is LNHDA and CDR2 is SQIVND in the germline V gene (reference sequence). V lost 3 bases and J lost 2, with 9 bases in between. The CDR3 runs to 14 residues. The CDR3 sequence is CASSIGLSTDTQYF. CDR3 sequence (DNA): TGTGCCAGTAGTATTGGGTTATCCACAGATACGCAGTATTTT.

This chain links TRBV20-1 with TRBJ2-1, with D unclear. Trimming cost V 2 bases and J 10 bases, with 9 bases left between them. Germline loops: CDR1 DFQATT, CDR2 SNEGSKA (reference sequence). CDR3 length equals 11 residues. The CDR3 sequence is CSARPFGEQFF. The CDR3 DNA is TGCAGTGCTAGACCCTTCGGGGAGCAGTTCTTC.

The genes are TRBV5-1 and TRBJ1-2, with D unclear. Looked up from germline, CDR1 is SGHRS and CDR2 is YFSETQ. The length of the CDR3 is 14 residues. Deletions cut 2 bases from V and 6 bases from J, with 14 bases between. CDR3 amino acids: CASSLMPGVDGYTF. As DNA, the CDR3 is TGCGCCAGCAGCTTAATGCCCGGGGTGGATGGCTACACCTTC.

The V gene is TRBV30, the J gene TRBJ1-5; TRBD1 aligns across 10 bases. Per germline, CDR1 GTSNPN and CDR2 SVGIG (reference sequence). The V segment lost 3 bases and the J segment 4 bases; nucleotides outside the gene matches: 3. CDR3 length: 14 amino acids. In DNA form, the CDR3 reads TGTGCCTGGAGGGGACAGGGGATAAATCAGCCCCAGCATTTT. Protein: CAWRGQGINQPQHF.

In DNA form, the CDR3 reads TGTGCCAGCAGTTACTCGACTGGGTCTGGCACTGAAGCTTTCTTT. It translates to CASSYSTGSGTEAFF. The chain is built from TRBV6-5 and TRBJ1-1, with no clear D. Per germline, CDR1 MNHEY and CDR2 SVGAGI. Trimming removed 0 bases at V and 4 bases at J, with 12 bases between. The CDR3 spans 15 residues.

In nucleotides, the CDR3 is TGTGCCAGCAGCTCGGAGACGGGACTAGCGGGGGGCAACACCGGGGAGCTGTTTTTT. This gives the protein CASSSETGLAGGNTGELFF. The chain carries TRBV5-6 and TRBJ2-2, with 15 bases that match TRBD2. The germline V gene encodes CDR1 SGHDT and CDR2 YYEEEE. Trimming cost V 3 bases and J 2 bases; bases outside gene matches: 8. The CDR3 consists of 19 residues.

The rearrangement links TRBV19 to TRBJ2-5, with 7 bases identical to TRBD1. Germline V gene data show CDR1 as LNHDA and CDR2 as SQIVND (reference sequence). The CDR3 is made up of 13 amino acids. The V gene end was trimmed by 5 bases and the J gene end by 2 bases; junction bases not matched to a gene: 2. CDR3 nucleotide sequence: TGTGCCAGTAGTCCGGGACAGCAAGAGACCCAGTACTTC. This codes for CASSPGQQETQYF.

With respect to this clone: The junction departs from the called germline gene at one end, perhaps through a read error. The rearrangement joins TRBV7-7 to TRBJ2-5; a weak D match, TRBD1 (6 bases). CDR1 is SSHAT, CDR2 FNYEAQ, per germline (reference sequence). The CDR3 covers 15 residues. For the CDR3, the DNA is TGTGCTAGCAGCCCCGGACAGAAACCTCAAGAGACCCAGTACTTC. It yields the protein CASSPGQKPQETQYF.

The chain links TRBV5-1 to TRBJ1-1; 8 bases align to TRBD1. J lost 5 bases, V lost 5 bases, and 11 bases had no gene match. CDR3 length equals 15 residues. Germline CDR1 SGHRS, CDR2 YFSETQ. CDR3 sequence: CASRAPTGVRTEAFF. Written as DNA, the CDR3 is TGCGCCAGCAGAGCGCCGACAGGGGTGAGGACTGAAGCTTTCTTT.